The rows below give T cell receptor beta chains drawn from one sample of a study of blood T cell repertoires in COVID-19. TCRdb keeps only in-frame clones here, not all; method: immunoSEQ multiplex PCR. The sample has about 49,000 clones, about 90% seen once. Sequencing was performed on peripheral blood. Every receptor here comes from an elderly man with acute or convalescent COVID-19. The CDR3 runs from the conserved cysteine through the conserved F or W. D genes are given only for firm matches. Clone size, where shown, is once, few, many, or a class for clones that have expanded.

clone_size d_call cdr3_length j_call v_call cdr3_aa cdr3_nt
- - 13 TRBJ1-6 TRBV21-1 CASSKQGNSPLHF TGTGCCAGCAGCAAACAGGGAAATTCACCCCTCCACTTT
- TRBD2 15 TRBJ2-1 TRBV6-5 CASRSPSGGAGEQFF TGTGCCAGCAGGTCTCCTAGCGGGGGGGCTGGTGAGCAGTTCTTC
- - 14 TRBJ1-3 TRBV6-6 CASSGTESGNTIYF TGTGCCAGCAGTGGGACTGAATCTGGAAACACCATATATTTT
- - 16 TRBJ1-1 TRBV18 CASSPGRPGANTEAFF TGTGCCAGCTCACCAGGGAGACCAGGGGCGAACACTGAAGCTTTCTTT
- TRBD2 14 TRBJ2-7 TRBV5-1 CASSRSGTSYEQYF TGCGCCAGCAGCCGCAGCGGGACCTCCTACGAGCAGTACTTC
- - 13 TRBJ2-5 TRBV7-3 CASSYSGGETQYF TGTGCCAGCAGCTATAGCGGAGGAGAGACCCAGTACTTC
- TRBD1 15 TRBJ1-5 TRBV2 CASSEDRGDTQPQHF TGTGCCAGCAGTGAGGACAGGGGGGATACTCAGCCCCAGCATTTT
- TRBD2 16 TRBJ2-2 TRBV5-1 CASSLTSGGNTGELFF TGCGCCAGCAGCTTGACTAGCGGGGGTAACACCGGGGAGCTGTTTTTT
- - 14 TRBJ1-1 TRBV9 CASSVVAGNTEAFF TGTGCCAGCAGCGTAGTGGCGGGGAACACTGAAGCTTTCTTT
- TRBD1 13 TRBJ1-4 TRBV29-1 CSAGQGGREKLFF TGCAGCGCCGGACAGGGTGGAAGAGAAAAACTGTTTTTT
once TRBD2 15 TRBJ2-7 TRBV7-2 CASSFESGGAYEQYF TGTGCCAGCAGCTTCGAAAGCGGGGGGGCCTACGAGCAGTACTTC
- - 15 TRBJ1-2 TRBV9 CASSVEQAANYGYTF TGTGCCAGCAGCGTAGAGCAGGCAGCTAACTATGGCTACACCTTC
few TRBD1 18 TRBJ1-6 TRBV5-6 CASSPRRTGGLGNSPLHF TGTGCCAGCAGCCCGAGGAGGACAGGGGGATTGGGTAATTCACCCCTCCACTTT
- TRBD1 14 TRBJ2-5 TRBV7-9 CASSQGQGEWTQYF TGTGCCAGCAGCCAGGGACAGGGGGAGTGGACCCAGTACTTC
- - 14 TRBJ1-2 TRBV28 CASSFGQDNYGYTF TGTGCCAGCAGTTTTGGCCAGGATAACTATGGCTACACCTTC
once - 14 TRBJ2-3 TRBV27 CASSGRGRTDTQYF TGTGCCAGCAGTGGCAGGGGAAGGACAGATACGCAGTATTTT
- TRBD2 15 TRBJ2-1 TRBV2 CASSSISGGRDEQFF TGTGCCAGCAGTTCCATAAGCGGGGGGAGGGATGAGCAGTTCTTC
- - 12 TRBJ1-1 TRBV5-1 CASSLGATEAFF TGCGCCAGCAGCTTGGGAGCCACTGAAGCTTTCTTT
- - 14 TRBJ2-7 TRBV5-1 CASSLGQTIGEQYF TGCGCCAGCAGCTTGGGACAGACGATTGGCGAGCAGTACTTC
- TRBD2 16 TRBJ2-1 TRBV7-9 CASSSPGTSGGNEQFF TGTGCCAGCAGCTCCCCCGGGACTAGCGGGGGGAATGAGCAGTTCTTC
once - 13 TRBJ2-7 TRBV19 CASSVTGEYEQYF TGTGCCAGTAGTGTCACAGGAGAATACGAGCAGTACTTC
- - 15 TRBJ1-6 TRBV27 CASSLSRGYNSPLHF TGTGCCAGCAGTTTATCTAGGGGCTATAATTCACCCCTCCACTTT
- - 12 TRBJ2-7 TRBV19 CASSVSGRQQYF TGTGCCAGTAGCGTTTCGGGTCGGCAGCAGTACTTC
- - 13 TRBJ2-3 TRBV6-5 CASTLRREGTQYF TGTGCCAGCACCCTACGGAGGGAAGGTACGCAGTATTTT
- - 17 TRBJ2-7 TRBV5-6 CASSLRTTGFYTYEQYF TGTGCCAGCAGCCTGAGAACGACCGGGTTCTACACCTACGAGCAGTACTTC
- TRBD2 16 TRBJ2-1 TRBV11-2 CASSSLAGGPGDEQFF TGTGCCAGCAGCTCCCTAGCGGGGGGGCCTGGGGATGAGCAGTTCTTC
once TRBD1 14 TRBJ2-3 TRBV9 CASSGGGIKDTQYF TGTGCCAGCAGCGGAGGGGGCATTAAAGATACGCAGTATTTT
- - 13 TRBJ1-1 TRBV6-5 CASRSGRNTEAFF TGTGCCAGCAGAAGCGGCAGGAACACTGAAGCTTTCTTT
- TRBD1 15 TRBJ2-5 TRBV9 CASSVAGQPEETQYF TGTGCCAGCAGCGTAGCGGGACAGCCCGAAGAGACCCAGTACTTC
- - 15 TRBJ1-3 TRBV4-1 CASSQVPDSGNTIYF TGCGCCAGCAGCCAAGTACCAGACTCTGGAAACACCATATATTTT
few - 13 TRBJ1-2 TRBV6-4 CASSPESGYGYTF TGTGCCAGCAGTCCCGAATCGGGCTATGGCTACACCTTC
- TRBD1 15 TRBJ2-3 TRBV28 CASILQGASTDTQYF TGTGCCAGCATCCTACAGGGGGCTAGCACAGATACGCAGTATTTT
- - 14 TRBJ2-3 TRBV18 CASSPQQGTDTQYF TGTGCCAGCTCACCACAACAGGGAACAGATACGCAGTATTTT
- - 14 TRBJ1-5 TRBV24-1 CATSAGGSNQPQHF TGTGCCACCAGCGCCGGGGGTAGCAATCAGCCCCAGCATTTT
- - 13 TRBJ1-1 TRBV5-1 CASSPGRELVAFF TGCGCCAGCAGCCCGGGTAGGGAGCTAGTAGCTTTCTTT
- TRBD2 15 TRBJ2-3 TRBV27 CAGHGGDQLTDTQYF TGTGCCGGTCACGGGGGGGACCAACTCACAGATACGCAGTATTTT
- - 16 TRBJ1-2 TRBV5-8 CASSLSRAGGGFDYTF TGTGCCAGCAGCTTGAGTAGGGCGGGCGGAGGCTTTGACTACACCTTC
- TRBD1 16 TRBJ1-4 TRBV18 CASSLRTGTTNEKLFF TGTGCCAGCTCTCTGAGGACAGGGACGACTAATGAAAAACTGTTTTTT
- TRBD1 15 TRBJ2-7 TRBV7-6 CASSSGQGNPYEQYF TGTGCCAGCAGCTCCGGACAGGGGAACCCCTACGAGCAGTACTTC
- - 15 TRBJ2-5 TRBV7-2 CASSLGAGVEETQYF TGTGCCAGCAGCTTAGGTGCAGGGGTTGAAGAGACCCAGTACTTC
- TRBD1 13 TRBJ1-5 TRBV30 CAWSLTGGQPQHF TGTGCCTGGAGTCTTACAGGGGGTCAGCCCCAGCATTTT
once - 18 TRBJ1-5 TRBV5-6 CASSKSLGAADGNQPQHF TGTGCCAGCAGCAAATCTCTAGGGGCAGCCGATGGGAATCAGCCCCAGCATTTT
- TRBD1 15 TRBJ2-7 TRBV9 CASSVHRDRGFEQYF TGTGCCAGCAGCGTCCACCGGGACAGGGGGTTCGAGCAGTACTTC
- TRBD1 15 TRBJ2-3 TRBV18 CASSSRQGSTDTQYF TGTGCCAGCTCATCGCGACAGGGGAGCACAGATACGCAGTATTTT
- TRBD1 15 TRBJ1-1 TRBV18 CASSPRTGMNTEAFF TGTGCCAGCTCACCAAGGACAGGAATGAACACTGAAGCTTTCTTT
- TRBD1 17 TRBJ1-2 TRBV5-1 CASSPRTGGVKNYGYTF TGCGCCAGCAGCCCGAGGACAGGGGGCGTTAAAAACTATGGCTACACCTTC
once - 15 TRBJ1-5 TRBV19 CASTEGLFSNQPQHF TGTGCCAGTACCGAGGGACTGTTTAGCAATCAGCCCCAGCATTTT
- TRBD1 17 TRBJ2-1 TRBV5-4 CASSPPGTGRVYNEQFF TGTGCCAGCAGCCCACCTGGGACAGGGAGGGTCTACAATGAGCAGTTCTTC
once TRBD2 12 TRBJ2-3 TRBV6-5 CASRGLTDTQYF TGTGCCAGCAGGGGACTAACAGATACGCAGTATTTT
- TRBD1 13 TRBJ1-5 TRBV19 CASSIRDSQPQHF TGTGCCAGTAGTATAAGGGACAGTCAGCCCCAGCATTTT
- - 13 TRBJ1-2 TRBV30 CAWTLGWNYGYTF TGTGCCTGGACCCTCGGGTGGAACTATGGCTACACCTTC
- - 12 TRBJ2-1 TRBV5-1 CASSRGGNEQFF TGCGCCAGCAGCAGGGGGGGAAATGAGCAGTTCTTC
- - 16 TRBJ2-3 TRBV9 CASSVALGGNTDTQYF TGTGCCAGCAGCGTAGCCTTAGGCGGAAACACAGATACGCAGTATTTT
- TRBD2 15 TRBJ2-7 TRBV7-2 CASSPSGGQSYEQYF TGTGCCAGCAGCCCTAGCGGGGGGCAGTCCTACGAGCAGTACTTC
once - 12 TRBJ2-1 TRBV7-2 CASSLRGNEQFF TGTGCCAGCAGCTTAAGGGGTAATGAGCAGTTCTTC
few - 12 TRBJ1-1 TRBV5-8 CASSLVAAEAFF TGTGCCAGCAGCTTGGTGGCGGCAGAAGCTTTCTTT